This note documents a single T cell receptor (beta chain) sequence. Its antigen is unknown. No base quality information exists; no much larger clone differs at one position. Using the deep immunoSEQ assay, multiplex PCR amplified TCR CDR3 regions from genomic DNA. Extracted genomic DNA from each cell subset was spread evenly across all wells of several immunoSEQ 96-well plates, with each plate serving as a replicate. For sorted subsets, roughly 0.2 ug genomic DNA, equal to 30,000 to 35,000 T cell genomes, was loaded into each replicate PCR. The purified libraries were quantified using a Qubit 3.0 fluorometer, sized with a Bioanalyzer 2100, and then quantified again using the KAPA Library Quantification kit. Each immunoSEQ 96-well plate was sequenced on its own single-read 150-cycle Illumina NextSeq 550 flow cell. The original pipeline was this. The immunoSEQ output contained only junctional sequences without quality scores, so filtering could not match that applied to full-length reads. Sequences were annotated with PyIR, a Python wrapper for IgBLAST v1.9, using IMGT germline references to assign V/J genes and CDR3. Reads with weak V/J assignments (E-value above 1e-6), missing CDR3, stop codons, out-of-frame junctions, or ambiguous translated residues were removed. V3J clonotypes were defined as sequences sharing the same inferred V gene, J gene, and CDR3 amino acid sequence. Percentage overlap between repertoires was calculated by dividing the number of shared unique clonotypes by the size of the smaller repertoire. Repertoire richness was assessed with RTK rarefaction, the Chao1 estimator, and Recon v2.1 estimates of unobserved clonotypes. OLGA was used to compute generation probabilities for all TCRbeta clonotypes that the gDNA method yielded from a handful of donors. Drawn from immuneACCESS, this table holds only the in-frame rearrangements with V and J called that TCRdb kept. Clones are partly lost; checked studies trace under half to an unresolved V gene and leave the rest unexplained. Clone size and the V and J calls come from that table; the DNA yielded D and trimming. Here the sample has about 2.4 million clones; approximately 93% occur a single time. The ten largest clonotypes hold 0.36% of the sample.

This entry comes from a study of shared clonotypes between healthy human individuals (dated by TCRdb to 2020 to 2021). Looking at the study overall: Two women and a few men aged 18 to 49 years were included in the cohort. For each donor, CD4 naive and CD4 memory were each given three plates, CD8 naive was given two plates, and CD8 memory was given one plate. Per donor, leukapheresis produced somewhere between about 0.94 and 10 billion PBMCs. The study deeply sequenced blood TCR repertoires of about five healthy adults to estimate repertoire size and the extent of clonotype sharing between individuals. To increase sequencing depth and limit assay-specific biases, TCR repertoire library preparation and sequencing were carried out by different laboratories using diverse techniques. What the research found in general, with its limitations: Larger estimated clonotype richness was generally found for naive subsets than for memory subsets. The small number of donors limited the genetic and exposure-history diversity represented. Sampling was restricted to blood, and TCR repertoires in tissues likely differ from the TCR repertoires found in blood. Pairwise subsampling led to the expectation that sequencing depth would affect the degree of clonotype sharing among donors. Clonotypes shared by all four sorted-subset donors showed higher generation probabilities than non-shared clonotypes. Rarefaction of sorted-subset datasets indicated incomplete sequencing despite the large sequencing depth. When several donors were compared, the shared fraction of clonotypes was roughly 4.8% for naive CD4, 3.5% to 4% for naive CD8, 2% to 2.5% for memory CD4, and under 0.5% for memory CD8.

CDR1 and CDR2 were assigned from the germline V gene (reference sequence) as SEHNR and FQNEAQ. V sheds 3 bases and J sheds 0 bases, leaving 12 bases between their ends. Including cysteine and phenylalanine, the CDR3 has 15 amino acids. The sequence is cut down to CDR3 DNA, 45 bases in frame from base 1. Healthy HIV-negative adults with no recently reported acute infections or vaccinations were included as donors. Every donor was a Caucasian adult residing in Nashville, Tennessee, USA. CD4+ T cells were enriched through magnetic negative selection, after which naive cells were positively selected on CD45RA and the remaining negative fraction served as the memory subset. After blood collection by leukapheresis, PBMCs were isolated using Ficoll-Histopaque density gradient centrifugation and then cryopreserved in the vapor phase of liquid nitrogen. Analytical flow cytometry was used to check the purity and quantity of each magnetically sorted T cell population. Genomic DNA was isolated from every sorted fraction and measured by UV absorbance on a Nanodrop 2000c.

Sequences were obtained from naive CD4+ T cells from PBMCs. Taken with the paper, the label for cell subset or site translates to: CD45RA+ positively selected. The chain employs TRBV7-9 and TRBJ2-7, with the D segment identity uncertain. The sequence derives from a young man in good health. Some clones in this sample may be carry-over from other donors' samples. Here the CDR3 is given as CASSLRGASSYEQYF. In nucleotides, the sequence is TGTGCCAGCAGCTTGAGAGGCGCCAGCTCCTACGAGCAGTACTTC.